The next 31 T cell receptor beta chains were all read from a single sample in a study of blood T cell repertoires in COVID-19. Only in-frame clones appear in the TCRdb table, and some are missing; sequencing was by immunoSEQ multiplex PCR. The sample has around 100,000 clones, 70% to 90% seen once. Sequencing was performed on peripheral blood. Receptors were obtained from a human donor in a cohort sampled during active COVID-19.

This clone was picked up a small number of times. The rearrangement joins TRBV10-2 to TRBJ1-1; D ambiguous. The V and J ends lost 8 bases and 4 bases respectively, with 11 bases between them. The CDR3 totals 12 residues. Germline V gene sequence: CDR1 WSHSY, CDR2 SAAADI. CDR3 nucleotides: TGCGCCAGCCGGGGTTTGGGCACTGAAGCTTTCTTT. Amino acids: CASRGLGTEAFF.

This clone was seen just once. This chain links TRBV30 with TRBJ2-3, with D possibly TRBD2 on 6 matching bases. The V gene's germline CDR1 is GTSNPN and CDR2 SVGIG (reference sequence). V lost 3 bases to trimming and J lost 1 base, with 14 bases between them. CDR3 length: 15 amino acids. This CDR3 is CAWRKGLSGTDTQYF. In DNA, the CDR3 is TGTGCCTGGAGGAAGGGACTCAGCGGCACAGATACGCAGTATTTT. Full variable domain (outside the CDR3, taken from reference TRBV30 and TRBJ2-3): SQTIHQWPATLVQPVGSPLSLECTVEGTSNPNLYWYRQAAGRGLQLLFYSVGIGQISSEVPQNLSASRPQDRQFILSSKKLLLSDSGFYLCAWRKGLSGTDTQYFGPGTRLTVL.

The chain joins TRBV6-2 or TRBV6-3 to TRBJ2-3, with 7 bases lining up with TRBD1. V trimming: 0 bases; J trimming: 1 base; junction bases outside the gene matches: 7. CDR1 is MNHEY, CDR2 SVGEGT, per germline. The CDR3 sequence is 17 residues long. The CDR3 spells CASSYSSGQVGTDTQYF. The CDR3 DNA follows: TGTGCCAGCAGTTACTCCTCTGGACAGGTCGGCACAGATACGCAGTATTTT.

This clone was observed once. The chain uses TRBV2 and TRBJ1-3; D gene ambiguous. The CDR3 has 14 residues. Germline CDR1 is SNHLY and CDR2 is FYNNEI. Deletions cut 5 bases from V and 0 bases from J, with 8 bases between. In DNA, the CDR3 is TGTGCCAGCAGTATAGAGAGCTCTGGAAACACCATATATTTT. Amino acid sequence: CASSIESSGNTIYF.

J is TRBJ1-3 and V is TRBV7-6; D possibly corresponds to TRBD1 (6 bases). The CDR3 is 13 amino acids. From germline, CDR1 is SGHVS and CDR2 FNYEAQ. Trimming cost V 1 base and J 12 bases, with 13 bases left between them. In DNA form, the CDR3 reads TGTGCCAGCAGCTTAGGCGGCTCGACAGGCATATATTTT. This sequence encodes CASSLGGSTGIYF.

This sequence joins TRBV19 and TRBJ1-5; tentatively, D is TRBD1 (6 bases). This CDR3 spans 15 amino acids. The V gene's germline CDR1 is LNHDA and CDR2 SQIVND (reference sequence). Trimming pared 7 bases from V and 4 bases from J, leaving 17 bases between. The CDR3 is CASTPGGGANQPQHF. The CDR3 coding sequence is TGTGCCAGTACGCCCGGCGGGGGCGCTAATCAGCCCCAGCATTTT.

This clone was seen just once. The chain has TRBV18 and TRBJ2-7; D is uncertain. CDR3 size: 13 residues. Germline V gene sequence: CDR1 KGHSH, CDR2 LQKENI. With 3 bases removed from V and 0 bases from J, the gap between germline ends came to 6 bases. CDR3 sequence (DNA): TGTGCCAGCTCACCCTCCAGCTCCTACGAGCAGTACTTC. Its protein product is CASSPSSSYEQYF.

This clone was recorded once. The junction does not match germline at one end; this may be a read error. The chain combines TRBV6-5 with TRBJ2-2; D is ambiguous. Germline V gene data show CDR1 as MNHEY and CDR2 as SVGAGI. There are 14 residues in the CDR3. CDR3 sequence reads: CASTTPAKTGELFF. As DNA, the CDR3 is TGTGCCAGTACTACACCCGCGAAGACCGGGGAGCTGTTTTTT.

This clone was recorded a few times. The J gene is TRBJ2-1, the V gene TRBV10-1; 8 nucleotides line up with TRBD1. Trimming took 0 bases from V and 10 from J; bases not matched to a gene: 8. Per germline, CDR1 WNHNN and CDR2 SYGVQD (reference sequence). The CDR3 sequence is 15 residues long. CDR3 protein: CASSESGQGAREQFF. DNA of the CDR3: TGCGCCAGCAGTGAGTCCGGGCAGGGGGCGAGAGAGCAGTTCTTC.

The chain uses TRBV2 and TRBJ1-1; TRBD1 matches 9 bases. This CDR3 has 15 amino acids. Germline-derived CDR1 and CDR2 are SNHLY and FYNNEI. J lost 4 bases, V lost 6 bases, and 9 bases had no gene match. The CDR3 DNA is TGTGCCAGCAGCCGGACAGGGGATGGAGTCACTGAAGCTTTCTTT. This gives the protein CASSRTGDGVTEAFF. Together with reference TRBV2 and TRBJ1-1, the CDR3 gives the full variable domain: EPEVTQTPSHQVTQMGQEVILRCVPISNHLYFYWYRQILGQKVEFLVSFYNNEISEKSEIFDDQFSVERPDGSNFTLKIRSTKLEDSAMYFCASSRTGDGVTEAFFGQGTRLTVV.

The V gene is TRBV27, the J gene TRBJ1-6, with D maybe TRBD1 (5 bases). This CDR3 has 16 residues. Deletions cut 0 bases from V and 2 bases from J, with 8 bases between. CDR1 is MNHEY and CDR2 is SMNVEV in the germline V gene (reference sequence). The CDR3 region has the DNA TGTGCCAGCAGTTTATCGGGGGGAGCCTATAATTCACCCCTCCACTTT. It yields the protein CASSLSGGAYNSPLHF.

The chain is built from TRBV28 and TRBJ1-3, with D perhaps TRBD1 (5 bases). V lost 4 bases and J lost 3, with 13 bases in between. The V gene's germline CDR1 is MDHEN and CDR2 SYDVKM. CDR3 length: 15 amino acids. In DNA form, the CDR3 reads TGTGCCAGCAGTTCCACAGGCGAGCGTGGAAACACCATATATTTT. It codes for CASSSTGERGNTIYF. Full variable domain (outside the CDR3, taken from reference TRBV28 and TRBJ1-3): DVKVTQSSRYLVKRTGEKVFLECVQDMDHENMFWYRQDPGLGLRLIYFSYDVKMKEKGDIPEGYSVSREKKERFSLILESASTNQTSMYLCASSSTGERGNTIYFGEGSWLTVV.

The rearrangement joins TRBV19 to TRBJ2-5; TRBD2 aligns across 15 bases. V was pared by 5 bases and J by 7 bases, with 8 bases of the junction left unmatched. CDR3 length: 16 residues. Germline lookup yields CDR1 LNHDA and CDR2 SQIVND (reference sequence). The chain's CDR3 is CASSQGLAGGTGTQYF. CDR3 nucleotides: TGTGCCAGTAGTCAAGGACTAGCGGGAGGGACGGGGACCCAGTACTTC. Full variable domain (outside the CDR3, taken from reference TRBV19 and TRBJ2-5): DGGITQSPKYLFRKEGQNVTLSCEQNLNHDAMYWYRQDPGQGLRLIYYSQIVNDFQKGDIAEGYSVSREKKESFPLTVTSAQKNPTAFYLCASSQGLAGGTGTQYFGPGTRLLVL.

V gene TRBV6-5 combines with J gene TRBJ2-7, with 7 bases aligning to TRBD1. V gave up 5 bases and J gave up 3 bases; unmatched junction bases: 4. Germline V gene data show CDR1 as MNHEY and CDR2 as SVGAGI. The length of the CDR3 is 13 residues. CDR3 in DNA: TGTGCCAGCAGTAGAGCAGGGGGCTACGAGCAGTACTTC. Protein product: CASSRAGGYEQYF.

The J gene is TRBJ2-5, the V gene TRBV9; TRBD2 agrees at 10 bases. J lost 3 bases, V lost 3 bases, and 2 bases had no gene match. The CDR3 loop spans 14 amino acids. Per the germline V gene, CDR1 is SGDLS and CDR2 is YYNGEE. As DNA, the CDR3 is TGTGCCAGCAGCGCCGGGACTAGCGAAGAGACCCAGTACTTC. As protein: CASSAGTSEETQYF.

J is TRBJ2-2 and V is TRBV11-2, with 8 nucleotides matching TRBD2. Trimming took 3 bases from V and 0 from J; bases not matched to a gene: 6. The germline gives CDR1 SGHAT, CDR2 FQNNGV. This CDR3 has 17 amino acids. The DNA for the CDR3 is TGTGCCAGCAGCTTCCGGGGGGGCGCAGCGAACACCGGGGAGCTGTTTTTT. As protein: CASSFRGGAANTGELFF.

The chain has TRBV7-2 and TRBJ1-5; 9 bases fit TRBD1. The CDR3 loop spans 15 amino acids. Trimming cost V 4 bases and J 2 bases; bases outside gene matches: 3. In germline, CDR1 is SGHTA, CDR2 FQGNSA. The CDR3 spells CASSSQGAGNQPQHF. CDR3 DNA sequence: TGTGCCAGCAGCTCACAGGGGGCCGGCAATCAGCCCCAGCATTTT.

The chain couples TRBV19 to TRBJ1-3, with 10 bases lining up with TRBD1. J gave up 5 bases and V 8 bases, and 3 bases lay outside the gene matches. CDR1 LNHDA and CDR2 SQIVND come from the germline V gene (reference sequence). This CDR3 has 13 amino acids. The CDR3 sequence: CASGDRGRNTIYF. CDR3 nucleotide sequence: TGTGCCAGTGGAGACAGGGGGCGAAACACCATATATTTT.

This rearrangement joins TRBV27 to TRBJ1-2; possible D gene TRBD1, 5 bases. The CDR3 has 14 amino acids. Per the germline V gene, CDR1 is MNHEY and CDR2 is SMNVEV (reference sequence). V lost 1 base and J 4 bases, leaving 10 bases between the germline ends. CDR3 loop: CASSLFLGGYGYTF. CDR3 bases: TGTGCCAGCAGTTTATTTCTGGGGGGCTATGGCTACACCTTC.

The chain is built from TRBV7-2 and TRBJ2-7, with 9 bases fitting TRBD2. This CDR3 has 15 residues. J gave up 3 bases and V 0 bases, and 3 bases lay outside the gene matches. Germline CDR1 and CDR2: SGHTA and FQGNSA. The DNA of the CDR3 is TGTGCCAGCAGCTTAGCAGCGGGGGGATACTACGAGCAGTACTTC. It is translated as CASSLAAGGYYEQYF.

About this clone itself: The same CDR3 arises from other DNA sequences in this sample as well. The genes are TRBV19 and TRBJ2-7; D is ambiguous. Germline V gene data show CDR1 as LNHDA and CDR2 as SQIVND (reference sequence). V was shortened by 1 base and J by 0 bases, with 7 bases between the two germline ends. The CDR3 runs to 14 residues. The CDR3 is CASSIVGSSYEQYF. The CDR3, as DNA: TGTGCCAGTAGTATAGTGGGCAGCTCCTACGAGCAGTACTTC.

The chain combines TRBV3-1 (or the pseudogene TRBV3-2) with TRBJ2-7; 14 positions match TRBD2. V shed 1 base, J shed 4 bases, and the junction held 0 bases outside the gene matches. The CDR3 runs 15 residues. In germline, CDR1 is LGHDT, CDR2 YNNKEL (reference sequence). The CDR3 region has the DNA TGTGCCAGCAGCCAAGGGACTAGCGGGGGGTACGAGCAGTACTTC. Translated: CASSQGTSGGYEQYF.

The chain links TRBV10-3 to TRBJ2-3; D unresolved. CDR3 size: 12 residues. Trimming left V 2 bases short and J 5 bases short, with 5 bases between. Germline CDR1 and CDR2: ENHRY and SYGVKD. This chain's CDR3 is CAISEERDTQYF. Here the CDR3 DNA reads TGTGCCATCAGTGAGGAGCGAGATACGCAGTATTTT.

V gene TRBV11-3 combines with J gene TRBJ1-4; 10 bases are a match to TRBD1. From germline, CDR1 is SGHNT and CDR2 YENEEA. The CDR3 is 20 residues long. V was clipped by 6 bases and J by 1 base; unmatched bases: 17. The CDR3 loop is CASSQGFGTGETQTNEKLFF. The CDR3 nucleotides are TGTGCCAGCAGTCAAGGTTTCGGGACAGGGGAAACCCAAACTAATGAAAAACTGTTTTTT.

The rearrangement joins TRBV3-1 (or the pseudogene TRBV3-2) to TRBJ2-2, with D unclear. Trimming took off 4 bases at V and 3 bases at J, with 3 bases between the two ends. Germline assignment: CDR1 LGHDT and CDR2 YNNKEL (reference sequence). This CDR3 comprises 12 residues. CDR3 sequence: CASSRDTGELFF. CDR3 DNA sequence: TGTGCCAGCAGCCGAGACACCGGGGAGCTGTTTTTT.

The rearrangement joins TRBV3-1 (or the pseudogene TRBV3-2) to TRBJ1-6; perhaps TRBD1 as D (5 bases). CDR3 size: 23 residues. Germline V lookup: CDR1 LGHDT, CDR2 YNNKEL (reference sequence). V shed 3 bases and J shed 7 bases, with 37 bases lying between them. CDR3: CASSHLRELGKFSFGAENSPLHF. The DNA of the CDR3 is TGTGCCAGCAGCCACCTCCGGGAGTTGGGGAAGTTCTCCTTTGGGGCGGAAAATTCACCCCTCCACTTT.

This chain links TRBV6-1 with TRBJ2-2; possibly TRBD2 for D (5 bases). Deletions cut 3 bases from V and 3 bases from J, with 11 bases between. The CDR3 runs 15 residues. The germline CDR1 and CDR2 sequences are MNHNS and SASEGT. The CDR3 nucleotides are TGTGCCAGCAGTGATGGACGGGAACACACCGGGGAGCTGTTTTTT. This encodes CASSDGREHTGELFF.

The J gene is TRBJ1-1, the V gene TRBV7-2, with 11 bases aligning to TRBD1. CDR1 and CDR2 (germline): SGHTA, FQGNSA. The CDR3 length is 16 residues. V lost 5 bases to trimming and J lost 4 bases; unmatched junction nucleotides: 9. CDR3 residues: CASSPRTGGGGTEAFF. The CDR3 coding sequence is TGTGCCAGCAGCCCTCGGACAGGGGGCGGTGGCACTGAAGCTTTCTTT.

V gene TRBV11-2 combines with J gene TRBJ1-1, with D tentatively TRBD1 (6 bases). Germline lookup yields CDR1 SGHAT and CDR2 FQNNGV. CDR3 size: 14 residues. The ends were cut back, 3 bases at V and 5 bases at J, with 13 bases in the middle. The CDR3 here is CASSFGGGGTEAFF. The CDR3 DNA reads TGTGCCAGCAGCTTTGGAGGGGGGGGTACTGAAGCTTTCTTT.

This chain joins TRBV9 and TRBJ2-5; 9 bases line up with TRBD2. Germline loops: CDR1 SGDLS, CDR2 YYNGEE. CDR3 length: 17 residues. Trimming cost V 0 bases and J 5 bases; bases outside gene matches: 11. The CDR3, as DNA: TGTGCCAGCAGCGTAGGGATCGGCGGGGGGGCCGGGGAGACCCAGTACTTC. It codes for CASSVGIGGGAGETQYF.

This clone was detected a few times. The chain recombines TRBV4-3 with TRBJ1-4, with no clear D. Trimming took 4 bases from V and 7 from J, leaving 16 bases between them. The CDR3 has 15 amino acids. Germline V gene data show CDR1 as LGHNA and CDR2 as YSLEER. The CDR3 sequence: CASSPSGTPGEKLFF. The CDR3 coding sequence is TGCGCCAGCAGCCCCTCCGGTACCCCAGGTGAAAAACTGTTTTTT.